This TCR beta chain is from a study of blood T cell repertoires in COVID-19. On the study more broadly: Collection of acute and convalescent COVID-19 samples took place in the United States, Italy and Spain.

How the authors handled the data: Reference gene primer amplification gave estimated nucleated cell counts. TCRdb's table, derived via immunoSEQ multiplex PCR, lists solely in-frame clones and lacks some. V and J calls and clone size follow that table, whereas D and trimming were derived from the DNA. Of 110,000 or so clones in the sample, 75% to 90% were seen once. The germline CDR1 and CDR2 sequences are LGHNT and FRNRAP. There are 17 residues in the CDR3. Trimming removed 3 bases at V and 3 bases at J, with 18 bases between. Sequenced input: peripheral blood. The V call is TRBV12-5, the J call TRBJ2-1; D perhaps matches TRBD1 (6 bases). The TCR comes from a human donor with acute or convalescent COVID-19. The donor label of this sample is uncertain. In DNA, the CDR3 is TGTGCTAGTGGTTTTTATCAGGGGTCCCTGAGCTACAATGAGCAGTTCTTC. Amino acid sequence: CASGFYQGSLSYNEQFF. The full variable domain, rest sourced from reference TRBV12-5 and TRBJ2-1, is DARVTQTPRHKVTEMGQEVTMRCQPILGHNTVFWYRQTMMQGLELLAYFRNRAPLDDSGMPKDRFSAEMPDATLATLKIQPSEPRDSAVYFCASGFYQGSLSYNEQFFGPGTRLTVL.